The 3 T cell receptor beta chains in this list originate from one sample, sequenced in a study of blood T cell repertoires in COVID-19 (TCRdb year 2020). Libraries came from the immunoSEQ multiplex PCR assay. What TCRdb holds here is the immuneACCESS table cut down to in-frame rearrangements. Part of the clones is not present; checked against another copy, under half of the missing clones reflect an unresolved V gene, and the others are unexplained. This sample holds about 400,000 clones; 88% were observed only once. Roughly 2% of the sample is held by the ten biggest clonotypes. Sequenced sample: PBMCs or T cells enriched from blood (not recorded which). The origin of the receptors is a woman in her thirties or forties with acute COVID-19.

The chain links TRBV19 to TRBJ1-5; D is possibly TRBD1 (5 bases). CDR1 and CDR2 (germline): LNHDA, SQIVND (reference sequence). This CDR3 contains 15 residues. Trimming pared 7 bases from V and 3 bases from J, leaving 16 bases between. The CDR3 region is CASKPATAFNQPQHF. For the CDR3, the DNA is TGTGCCAGTAAGCCCGCGACAGCGTTCAATCAGCCCCAGCATTTT.

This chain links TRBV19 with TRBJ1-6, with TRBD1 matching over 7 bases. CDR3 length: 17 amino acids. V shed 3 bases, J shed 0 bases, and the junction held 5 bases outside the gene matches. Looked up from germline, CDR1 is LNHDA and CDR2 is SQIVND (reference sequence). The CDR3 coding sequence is TGTGCCAGTAGTATCGGGACAGCGAGCTCCTATAATTCACCCCTCCACTTT. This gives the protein CASSIGTASSYNSPLHF.

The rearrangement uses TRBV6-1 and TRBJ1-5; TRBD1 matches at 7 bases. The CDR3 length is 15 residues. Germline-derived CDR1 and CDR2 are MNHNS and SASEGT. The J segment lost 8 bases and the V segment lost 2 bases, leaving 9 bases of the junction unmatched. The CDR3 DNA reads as TGTGCCAGCAGTGAAATGATGAGACAGGGTAAGCCCCAGCATTTT. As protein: CASSEMMRQGKPQHF.